The TCR beta chain under discussion was sequenced for a study of cytomegalovirus exposure and HLA in healthy donors. Across the whole study: Genetic ancestry analysis placed about 84% of the 400 or so donors that were genotyped in the Caucasian-associated cluster.

Germline V lookup: CDR1 SQVTM, CDR2 ANQGSEA. Trimming removed 5 bases at V and 0 bases at J, with 8 bases between. There are 12 residues in the CDR3. Both 60 Vbeta primers and 13 Jbeta primers went into the PCR. Clones were read by immunoSEQ multiplex PCR, and TCRdb kept only the in-frame ones, dropping some. The sample has some 110,000 clones, about 70% seen once; the top ten hold 3.2%. This clone was counted only a few times. Its matching antigen is unknown. Study-level points and caveats: A highly shared variant cluster was judged a likely technical artifact. An analysis that came later showed most CMV-associated TCR beta chains appearing HLA-restricted. In an earlier analysis, about 90% or about 30%: the productive usage of most TCR beta V segments.

The clonotype originates from a man in his thirties or forties in good health and CMV-seronegative. The sequenced material came from PBMCs. The V gene is TRBV29-1, the J gene TRBJ2-7, with D possibly matching TRBD1 (5 bases). In nucleotides, the CDR3 is TGCAGCGTTCGACAGAACTCCTACGAGCAGTACTTC. Translation: CSVRQNSYEQYF.